The T cell receptor beta chain under discussion was sequenced for a study of T cell responses to AZD1222 COVID-19 vaccine. As for this clone: Its antigen remains unknown.

The method was immunoSEQ multiplex PCR; TCRdb's version includes in-frame clones alone and lacks a portion of them. The sample includes under 150,000 clones, 90% of them seen just once. The study's findings and limits: Most donors were white British, females outnumbered males, and clonal diversity was possibly underestimated. Repertoires were obtained solely post-peak T cell response. Spike-specific TCR breadth and depth went up after people got two AZD1222 doses. Among AZD1222 vaccinees, only 5 to 7 were seropositive at baseline.

The source of this sequence is an adult who received the AZD1222 COVID-19 vaccine. The sequencing here drew on peripheral blood, taken 28 days after the second AZD1222 dose.

CDR3 sequence reads: CASSYSWGAGTEAFF. CDR3 coding DNA: TGTGCCAGCAGTTACTCTTGGGGAGCGGGCACTGAAGCTTTCTTT. The chain combines TRBV6-5 with TRBJ1-1; no reliable D call. The CDR3 is made up of 15 amino acids. The germline V gene encodes CDR1 MNHEY and CDR2 SVGAGI. Trimming removed 0 bases from V and 4 bases from J, with 12 bases in between.